These 24 T cell receptor beta chains originate from one sample sequenced in a study of siplizumab effects on memory and regulatory T cells. Sequencing was performed with immunoSEQ multiplex PCR; in TCRdb, only in-frame clones are kept and a portion is missing. This sample has roughly 110,000 clones, with over 85% found just once. Sequenced sample: non-Treg CD4+ T cells sorted from blood. Receptor source: a human donor in good health.

This chain uses TRBV11-2 with TRBJ2-5; no firm D call. The CDR3 contains 13 residues. V lost 1 base, J lost 1 base, and 4 bases lay in between. Germline values: CDR1 SGHAT, CDR2 FQNNGV. The CDR3 sequence: CASSLGAQETQYF. The CDR3, as DNA: TGTGCCAGCAGCTTAGGGGCCCAAGAGACCCAGTACTTC.

Here the CDR3 reads CASSQDFIMGGELFF. The CDR3 DNA sequence: TGCGCCAGCAGCCAAGATTTTATAATGGGCGGGGAGCTGTTTTTT. This chain joins TRBV4-3 and TRBJ2-2; D not resolved. Germline CDR1 and CDR2: LGHNA and YSLEER. V gave up 0 bases and J gave up 7 bases, with 12 bases separating them. The CDR3 is 15 amino acids.

The J gene is TRBJ1-2, the V gene TRBV6-1; D is possibly TRBD1 (6 bases). The V gene lost 7 bases and the J gene lost 4 bases, with 16 bases spanning the gap. The length of the CDR3 is 14 residues. Germline V CDR1 and CDR2: MNHNS, SASEGT. CDR3 coding DNA: TGTGCCAGCACCCCCAGGGGCCCAATCTATGGCTACACCTTC. Translating it yields CASTPRGPIYGYTF.

This clone was counted only a few times. The chain recombines TRBV12-5 with TRBJ2-1; a weak D match, TRBD1 (6 bases). The V end lost 5 bases, the J end lost 7 bases, and 9 bases lay between the germline ends. Germline CDR1 is LGHNT and CDR2 is FRNRAP. CDR3 length: 12 amino acids. In DNA form, the CDR3 reads TGTGCTAGTGGTACAGGGTGGAATGAGCAGTTCTTC. The encoded protein is CASGTGWNEQFF.

V and J are TRBV28 and TRBJ2-7; the D gene is possibly TRBD1 (6 bases). Per germline, CDR1 MDHEN and CDR2 SYDVKM. With 7 bases removed from V and 1 base from J, the gap between germline ends came to 17 bases. This CDR3 spans 15 amino acids. CDR3 DNA: TGTGCCAGCAACAAAAAGGGCAGGGGATCCTACGAGCAGTACTTC. Translated: CASNKKGRGSYEQYF.

The chain carries TRBV5-1 and TRBJ2-1; 8 bases fit TRBD1. V shed 0 bases, J shed 6 bases, and the junction held 8 bases outside the gene matches. The length of the CDR3 is 16 residues. Germline CDR1 SGHRS, CDR2 YFSETQ. The CDR3 DNA sequence: TGCGCCAGCAGCTTGGTGGTCCAGGGGGCCGGCAATGAGCAGTTCTTC. It is translated as CASSLVVQGAGNEQFF.

The V call is TRBV4-2, the J call TRBJ2-3, with 8 nucleotides matching TRBD2. V was pared by 4 bases and J by 2 bases, with 8 bases of the junction left unmatched. The germline CDR1 and CDR2 sequences are LGHNA and YNFKEQ. The length of the CDR3 is 16 residues. CDR3 in amino acids: CASSPPSGGLTDTQYF. DNA for the CDR3: TGTGCCAGCAGCCCCCCCAGCGGGGGACTCACAGATACGCAGTATTTT.

The chain has TRBV28 and TRBJ1-4, with D hard to call. Germline-derived CDR1 and CDR2 are MDHEN and SYDVKM. This CDR3 has 13 residues. V lost 3 bases to trimming and J lost 7 bases, with 9 bases between them. CDR3 in amino acids: CASSFLQSEKLFF. CDR3 sequence (DNA): TGTGCCAGCAGTTTTTTACAGAGTGAAAAACTGTTTTTT.

DNA of the CDR3: TGTGCCAGCAGCTTAGAATCTTCGCGGGGGGGTGAAAAACTGTTTTTT. Amino acid sequence: CASSLESSRGGEKLFF. The chain recombines TRBV7-2 with TRBJ1-4, with D tentatively TRBD1 (5 bases). The CDR3 has 16 residues. Trimming removed 1 base at V and 7 bases at J, with 16 bases between. Germline V gene sequence: CDR1 SGHTA, CDR2 FQGNSA.

This clone was counted only a few times. The chain links TRBV25-1 to TRBJ1-2; tentatively, D is TRBD1 (5 bases). CDR3 length equals 13 residues. Deletions cut 8 bases from V and 7 bases from J, with 17 bases between. CDR1 is MGHDK, CDR2 SYGVNS, per germline. CDR3 sequence reads: CASHQPGQGGYTF. The DNA of the CDR3 is TGTGCCAGCCACCAGCCCGGGCAGGGTGGCTACACCTTC.

The count of this clone is one. The J gene is TRBJ1-5, the V gene TRBV18; TRBD1 agrees at 7 bases. CDR3 length: 13 amino acids. CDR1 and CDR2 (germline): KGHSH, LQKENI. The V gene end was trimmed by 4 bases and the J gene end by 5 bases; junction bases not matched to a gene: 2. The CDR3: CASSLGQDQPQHF. The CDR3 coding sequence is TGTGCCAGCTCACTTGGACAGGATCAGCCCCAGCATTTT. Full variable domain (missing parts from reference TRBV18 and TRBJ1-5): NAGVMQNPRHLVRRRGQEARLRCSPMKGHSHVYWYRQLPEEGLKFMVYLQKENIIDESGMPKERFSAEFPKEGPSILRIQQVVRGDSAAYFCASSLGQDQPQHFGDGTRLSIL.

Comments on this clone: The junction differs from germline at one of its ends, possibly a read error. In DNA form, the CDR3 reads TGTGCCAGCAGTGCGCTAGCGCGTACGCTCTTC. This codes for CASSALARTLF. V is TRBV2 and J is TRBJ2-1; weak D call: TRBD2 (6 bases). The CDR3 spans 11 residues. Per the germline V gene, CDR1 is SNHLY and CDR2 is FYNNEI. Combining the CDR3 with reference TRBV2 and TRBJ2-1 gives the whole variable domain EPEVTQTPSHQVTQMGQEVILRCVPISNHLYFYWYRQILGQKVEFLVSFYNNEISEKSEIFDDQFSVERPDGSNFTLKIRSTKLEDSAMYFCASSALARTLFGPGTRLTVL.

This rearrangement joins TRBV19 to TRBJ2-3; D ambiguous. Germline V lookup: CDR1 LNHDA, CDR2 SQIVND (reference sequence). This CDR3 contains 13 residues. Trimming stripped 9 bases from V and 4 bases from J, with 14 bases between. The CDR3 bases are TGTGCCAGCGGACGGCCCCCGGCAGATACGCAGTATTTT. Residues: CASGRPPADTQYF.

This clone was seen just once. This chain links TRBV27 with TRBJ1-1; tentative D call: TRBD1 (5 bases). The CDR3 is 16 residues long. V shed 9 bases and J shed 2 bases, with 22 bases lying between them. In germline, CDR1 is MNHEY, CDR2 SMNVEV (reference sequence). CDR3 DNA sequence: TGTGCCAGTAATACGCAGGGCGGAGGCGTCAACACTGAAGCTTTCTTT. It translates to CASNTQGGGVNTEAFF.

The chain employs TRBV6-1 and TRBJ2-7; 7 bases align to TRBD1. Germline CDR1 is MNHNS and CDR2 is SASEGT. The CDR3 runs to 14 residues. Losses at the gene ends were 11 bases for V and 0 bases for J; bases not matched to a gene: 10. The DNA for the CDR3 is TGTGCCGTACAGGGGCAGGTCAACTCCTACGAGCAGTACTTC. Translation: CAVQGQVNSYEQYF.

The CDR3 loop is CASSLDVSNQPQHF. The CDR3 nucleotides read TGTGCCAGCAGCTTGGATGTTAGCAATCAGCCCCAGCATTTT. V gene TRBV7-9 combines with J gene TRBJ1-5; unclear D gene. This CDR3 spans 14 amino acids. Germline values: CDR1 SEHNR, CDR2 FQNEAQ (reference sequence). V shed 3 bases and J shed 0 bases, with 6 bases lying between them.

The chain couples TRBV9 to TRBJ2-1; D remains ambiguous. Germline V lookup: CDR1 SGDLS, CDR2 YYNGEE. Trimming left V 3 bases short and J 5 bases short, with 24 bases between. This CDR3 is 18 amino acids long. The CDR3: CASSGQGLANLKNNEQFF. As DNA, the CDR3 is TGTGCCAGCAGCGGACAAGGGTTGGCAAACCTGAAAAACAATGAGCAGTTCTTC.

The rearrangement joins TRBV28 to TRBJ2-1, with D unclear. V dropped 6 bases and J dropped 6 bases, with 12 bases sitting between them. The germline gives CDR1 MDHEN, CDR2 SYDVKM. This CDR3 spans 13 amino acids. CDR3 DNA sequence: TGTGCCAGCAGCCCGGTTAACGCCAATGAGCAGTTCTTC. The encoded protein is CASSPVNANEQFF.

The table lists this clone with a count of one. The chain combines TRBV19 with TRBJ2-3, with D possibly TRBD1 on 6 matching bases. The V end was cut by 5 bases, the J end by 5 bases, with 17 bases between. The CDR3 covers 15 residues. CDR1 is LNHDA, CDR2 SQIVND, per germline (reference sequence). CDR3 protein: CASSAYRVLGDTQYF. DNA of the CDR3: TGTGCCAGTAGTGCCTACAGGGTTCTAGGAGATACGCAGTATTTT.

For this clone: The germline gene is not matched at one end of the junction; a read error may be the cause. The rearrangement links TRBV6-1 to TRBJ1-2, with D unresolved. The CDR3 length is 12 residues. Germline V gene lookup returns CDR1 MNHNS and CDR2 SASEGT. CDR3 in DNA: TGTGCCAGCAGTGAAAGGCAGGTGGGCTGTGCCTTC. Protein product: CASSERQVGCAF.

This chain uses TRBV6-5 with TRBJ1-1; D is perhaps TRBD1 (5 bases). This CDR3 region has 13 residues. Germline CDR1 and CDR2: MNHEY and SVGAGI. With 0 bases removed from V and 5 bases from J, the gap between germline ends came to 7 bases. This CDR3 is CASSYSGRTEAFF. As DNA, the CDR3 is TGTGCCAGCAGTTACTCGGGGCGGACTGAAGCTTTCTTT.

The chain carries TRBV5-1 and TRBJ2-1; D might be TRBD2 (5 bases). The CDR3 runs 12 residues. Per the germline V gene, CDR1 is SGHRS and CDR2 is YFSETQ. V gave up 4 bases and J gave up 9 bases, with 11 bases separating them. CDR3 bases: TGCGCCAGCAGCATGCGAGGGTCTGAGCAGTTCTTC. Residues: CASSMRGSEQFF.

V is TRBV19 and J is TRBJ1-2, with 8 bases fitting TRBD1. Germline CDR1 and CDR2: LNHDA and SQIVND (reference sequence). After removal of 7 bases from V and 5 bases from J, the junction contained 6 bases not matched to a gene. This CDR3 region has 13 residues. The CDR3 nucleotides read TGTGCCAGTATCTCCGGACAGGGTTATGGCTACACCTTC. Its protein product is CASISGQGYGYTF.

This rearrangement joins TRBV7-3 to TRBJ2-3; no firm D call. From germline, CDR1 is SGHTA and CDR2 FQGTGA. V lost 1 base, J lost 0 bases, and 5 bases lay in between. The CDR3 contains 14 residues. The CDR3 coding sequence is TGTGCCAGCAGCTTAATGGGGAGCACAGATACGCAGTATTTT. Its protein product is CASSLMGSTDTQYF.